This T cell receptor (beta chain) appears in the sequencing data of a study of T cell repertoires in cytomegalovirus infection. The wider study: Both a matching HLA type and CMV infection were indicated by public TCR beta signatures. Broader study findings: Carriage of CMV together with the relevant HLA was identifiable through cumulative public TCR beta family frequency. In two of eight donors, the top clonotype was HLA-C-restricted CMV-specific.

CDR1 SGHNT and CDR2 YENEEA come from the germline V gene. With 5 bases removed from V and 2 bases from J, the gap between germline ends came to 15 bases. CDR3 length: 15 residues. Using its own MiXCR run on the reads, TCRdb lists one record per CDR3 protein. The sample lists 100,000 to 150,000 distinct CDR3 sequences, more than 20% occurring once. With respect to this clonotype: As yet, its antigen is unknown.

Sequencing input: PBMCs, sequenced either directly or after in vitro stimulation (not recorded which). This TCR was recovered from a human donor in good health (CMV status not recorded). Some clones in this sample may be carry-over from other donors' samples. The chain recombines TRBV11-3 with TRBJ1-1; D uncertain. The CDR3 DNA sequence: TGTGCCAGCAGCCCGAGTCCGGCAGGAAACACTGAAGCTTTCTTT. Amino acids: CASSPSPAGNTEAFF.